The rows below give T cell receptor beta chains drawn from one sample of a study of blood T cell repertoires in COVID-19. Here immunoSEQ multiplex PCR was the method, and the copy in TCRdb shows in-frame clones only, minus some. The sample has about 130,000 clones; around four fifths are singletons. Sequenced input: peripheral blood. These receptors were taken from a human donor in a cohort sampled during active COVID-19. Each CDR3 is given with its conserved first and last residue. D genes are given only for firm matches. Expanded clones are given a class, and other clones once, few, many or no size at all.

TRBJ2-3	TRBD2	TRBV7-8	.	TGTGCCAGCAGCTCGCTAGCGGGGGGTCCAGATACGCAGTATTTT	CASSSLAGGPDTQYF
TRBJ1-2	.	TRBV12-3/TRBV12-4	.	TGTGCCAGCAGACCGACAGCCTTCTATGGCTACACCTTC	CASRPTAFYGYTF
TRBJ2-7	.	TRBV6-5	.	TGTGCCAGCAGACTAAATTACGAGCAGTACTTC	CASRLNYEQYF
TRBJ1-2	TRBD1	TRBV7-9	.	TGTGCCAGCCAGCCGGGACAGGGAAACTATGGCTACACCTTC	CASQPGQGNYGYTF
TRBJ1-1	.	TRBV11-3	.	TGTGCCAGCAGCTTATCCGGTGGGAACACTGAAGCTTTCTTT	CASSLSGGNTEAFF
TRBJ2-7	TRBD1	TRBV7-9	few	TGTGCCAGCAGCTTGGGACAGGTCAACGAGCAGTACTTC	CASSLGQVNEQYF
TRBJ1-3	.	TRBV7-9	few	TGTGCCAGCAGCCCAGGGCTCTTCCTTTCTGGAAACACCATATATTTT	CASSPGLFLSGNTIYF
TRBJ2-7	TRBD1	TRBV5-4	.	TGTGCCAGCAGCTACGGGACAGACGAATACTACGAGCAGTACTTC	CASSYGTDEYYEQYF
TRBJ1-4	.	TRBV11-2	.	TGTGCCAGCCGCGGCCATGTGGCTAATGAAAAACTGTTTTTT	CASRGHVANEKLFF
TRBJ1-4	.	TRBV5-4	.	TGTGCCAGCAGTCCCGCAGGGTCGGGCGAAAAACTGTTTTTT	CASSPAGSGEKLFF
TRBJ1-1	.	TRBV10-3	.	TGTGCCATCAACCAACGGGGGGCGAACACTGAAGCTTTCTTT	CAINQRGANTEAFF
TRBJ1-1	.	TRBV6-6	.	TGTGCCAGCAGTTTCGAGCTGGGGAGCACTGAAGCTTTCTTT	CASSFELGSTEAFF
TRBJ1-1	.	TRBV29-1	.	TGCAGCGGGAAAGGGGGAGGGTACACTGAAGCTTTCTTT	CSGKGGGYTEAFF
TRBJ2-7	.	TRBV5-1	.	TGCGCCAGCAGCCCTTCGGCAGGGCGGTACGAGCAGTACTTC	CASSPSAGRYEQYF
TRBJ2-7	.	TRBV3-1/TRBV3-2	.	TGTGCCAGCAGTCGGGCTCTTAGCGGCCTAAGGGTTAACGAGCAGTACTTC	CASSRALSGLRVNEQYF
TRBJ2-6	TRBD1	TRBV6-6	.	TGTGCCAGCAGGACAGGGGGCCCATCTGGGGCCAACGTCCTGACTTTC	CASRTGGPSGANVLTF
TRBJ2-7	TRBD2	TRBV5-1	.	TGCGCCAGCAACCTAGGACTAGCGGGGGGCTCCCTCTCCTACGAGCAGTACTTC	CASNLGLAGGSLSYEQYF
TRBJ1-1	.	TRBV29-1	.	TGCAGCGTCACCAGGGGTTTGAACACTGAAGCTTTCTTT	CSVTRGLNTEAFF
TRBJ1-4	.	TRBV27	.	TGTGCCAGCAGTTTCCGGGGAACTAATGAAAAACTGTTTTTT	CASSFRGTNEKLFF
TRBJ1-2	.	TRBV21-1	.	TGTGCCAGCACCCTGGGACAGGGGTGTACCTATGGCTACACCTTC	CASTLGQGCTYGYTF
TRBJ2-7	TRBD1	TRBV5-6	.	TGTGCCAGCAGCGGGACAGTTAGCGACTACTACTACTACGAGCAGTACTTC	CASSGTVSDYYYYEQYF
TRBJ2-5	TRBD2	TRBV7-6	.	TGTGCCAGCAGCTATACGATAGCGGGCCACCAAGAGACCCAGTACTTC	CASSYTIAGHQETQYF
TRBJ1-2	.	TRBV19	.	TGTGCCAGTAGTATAGATCCTGCGGCGAGGAGCTATGGCTACACCTTC	CASSIDPAARSYGYTF
TRBJ2-7	TRBD2	TRBV30	.	TGTGCCTGGAGTGCGAGCTCGGGACTAGCGGGGGACGAGCAGTACTTC	CAWSASSGLAGDEQYF
TRBJ1-1	.	TRBV5-4	.	TGTGCCATCCAAGCGGACACTGAAGCTTTCTTT	CAIQADTEAFF
TRBJ1-6	.	TRBV5-1	.	TGCGCCAGCAGCCCCTCCCCCCGGGATAATTCACCCCTCCACTTT	CASSPSPRDNSPLHF
TRBJ1-1	TRBD1	TRBV18	.	TGTGCCAGCTCACGACAGGGTGGGACTGAAGCTTTCTTT	CASSRQGGTEAFF
TRBJ1-1	.	TRBV3-1/TRBV3-2	.	TGTGCCAGCGTACCACAGGGCAGAAACACTGAAGCTTTCTTT	CASVPQGRNTEAFF
TRBJ2-7	TRBD1	TRBV11-2	.	TGTGCCAGCAGCTTTACCGGGACAGGTAGGGACGAGCAGTACTTC	CASSFTGTGRDEQYF
TRBJ2-3	TRBD2	TRBV27	.	TGTGCCAGCAGACTCCTAGCGGGGGGAGCAGATACGCAGTATTTT	CASRLLAGGADTQYF